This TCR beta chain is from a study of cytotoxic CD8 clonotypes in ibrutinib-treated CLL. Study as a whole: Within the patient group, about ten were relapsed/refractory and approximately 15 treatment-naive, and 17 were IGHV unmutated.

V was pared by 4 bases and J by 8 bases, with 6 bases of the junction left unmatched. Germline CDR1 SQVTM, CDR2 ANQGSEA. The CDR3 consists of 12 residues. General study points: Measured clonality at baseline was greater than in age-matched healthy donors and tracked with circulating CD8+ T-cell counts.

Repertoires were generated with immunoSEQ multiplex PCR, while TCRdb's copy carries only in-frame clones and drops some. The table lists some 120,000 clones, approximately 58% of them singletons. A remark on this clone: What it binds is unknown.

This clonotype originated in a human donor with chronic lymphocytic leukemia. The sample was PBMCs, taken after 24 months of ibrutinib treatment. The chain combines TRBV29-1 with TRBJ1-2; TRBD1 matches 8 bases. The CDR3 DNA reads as TGCAGCGTTGGGGGACAGGCCGAGGGCTACACCTTC. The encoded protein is CSVGGQAEGYTF.